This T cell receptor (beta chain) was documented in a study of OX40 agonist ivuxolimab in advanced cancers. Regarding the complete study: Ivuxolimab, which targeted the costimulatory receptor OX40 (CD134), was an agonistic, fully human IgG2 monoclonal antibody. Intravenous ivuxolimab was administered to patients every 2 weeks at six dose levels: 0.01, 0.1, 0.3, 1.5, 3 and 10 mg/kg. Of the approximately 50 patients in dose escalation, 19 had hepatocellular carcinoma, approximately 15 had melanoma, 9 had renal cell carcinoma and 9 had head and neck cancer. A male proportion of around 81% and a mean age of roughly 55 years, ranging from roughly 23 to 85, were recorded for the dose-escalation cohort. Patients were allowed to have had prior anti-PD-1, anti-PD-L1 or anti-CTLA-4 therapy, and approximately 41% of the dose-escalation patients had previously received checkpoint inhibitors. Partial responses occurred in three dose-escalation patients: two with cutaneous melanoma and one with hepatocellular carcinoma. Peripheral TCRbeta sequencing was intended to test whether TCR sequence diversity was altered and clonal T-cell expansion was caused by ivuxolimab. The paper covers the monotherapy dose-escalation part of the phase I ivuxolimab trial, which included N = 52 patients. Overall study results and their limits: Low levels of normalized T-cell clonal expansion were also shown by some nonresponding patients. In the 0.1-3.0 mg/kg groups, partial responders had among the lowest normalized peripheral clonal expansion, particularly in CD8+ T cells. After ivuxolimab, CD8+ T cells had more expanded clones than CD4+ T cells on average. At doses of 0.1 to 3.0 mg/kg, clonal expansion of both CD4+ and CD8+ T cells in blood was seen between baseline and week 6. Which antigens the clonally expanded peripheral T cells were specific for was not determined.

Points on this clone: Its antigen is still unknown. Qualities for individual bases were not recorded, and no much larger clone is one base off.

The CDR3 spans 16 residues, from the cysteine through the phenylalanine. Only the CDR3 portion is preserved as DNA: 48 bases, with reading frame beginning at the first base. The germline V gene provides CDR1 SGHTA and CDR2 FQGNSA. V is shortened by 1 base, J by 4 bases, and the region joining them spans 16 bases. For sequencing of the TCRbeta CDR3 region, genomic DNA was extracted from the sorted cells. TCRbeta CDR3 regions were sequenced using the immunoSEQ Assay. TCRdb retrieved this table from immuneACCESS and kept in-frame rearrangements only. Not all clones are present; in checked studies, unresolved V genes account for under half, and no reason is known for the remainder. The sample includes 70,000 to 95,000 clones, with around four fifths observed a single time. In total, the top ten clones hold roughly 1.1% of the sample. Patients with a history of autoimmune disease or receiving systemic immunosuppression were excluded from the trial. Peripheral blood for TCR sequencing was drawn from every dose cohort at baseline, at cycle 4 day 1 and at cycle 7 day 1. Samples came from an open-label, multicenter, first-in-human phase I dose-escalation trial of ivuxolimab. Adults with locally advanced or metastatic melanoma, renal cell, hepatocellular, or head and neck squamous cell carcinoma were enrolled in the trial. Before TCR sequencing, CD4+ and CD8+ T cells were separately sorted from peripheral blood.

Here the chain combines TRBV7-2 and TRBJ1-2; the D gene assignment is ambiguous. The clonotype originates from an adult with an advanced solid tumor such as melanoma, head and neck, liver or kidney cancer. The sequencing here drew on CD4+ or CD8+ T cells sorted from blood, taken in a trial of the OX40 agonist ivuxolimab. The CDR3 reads CASSLGAESTLYGYTF. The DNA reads TGTGCCAGCAGCTTAGGGGCAGAATCCACGCTCTATGGCTACACCTTC.